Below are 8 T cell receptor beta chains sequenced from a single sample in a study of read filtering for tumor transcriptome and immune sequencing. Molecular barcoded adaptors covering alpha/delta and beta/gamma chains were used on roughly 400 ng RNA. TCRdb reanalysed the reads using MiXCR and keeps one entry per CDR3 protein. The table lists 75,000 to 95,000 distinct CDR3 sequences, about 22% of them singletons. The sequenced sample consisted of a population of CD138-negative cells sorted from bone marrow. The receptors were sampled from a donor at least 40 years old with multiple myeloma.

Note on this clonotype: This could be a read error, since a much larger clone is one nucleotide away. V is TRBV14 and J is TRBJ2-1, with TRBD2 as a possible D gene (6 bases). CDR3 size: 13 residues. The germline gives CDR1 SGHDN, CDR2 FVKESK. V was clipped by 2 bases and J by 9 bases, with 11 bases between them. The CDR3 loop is CASSQNRGSEQFF. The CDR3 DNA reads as TGTGCCAGCAGCCAAAATCGGGGGTCTGAGCAGTTCTTC.

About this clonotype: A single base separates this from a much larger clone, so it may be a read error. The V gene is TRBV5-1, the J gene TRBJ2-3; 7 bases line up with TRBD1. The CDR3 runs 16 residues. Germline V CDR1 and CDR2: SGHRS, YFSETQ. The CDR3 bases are TGCGCCAGCAGCATCACCGGGACAGCACACACAGAAACGCAGTATTTT. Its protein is CASSITGTAHTETQYF.

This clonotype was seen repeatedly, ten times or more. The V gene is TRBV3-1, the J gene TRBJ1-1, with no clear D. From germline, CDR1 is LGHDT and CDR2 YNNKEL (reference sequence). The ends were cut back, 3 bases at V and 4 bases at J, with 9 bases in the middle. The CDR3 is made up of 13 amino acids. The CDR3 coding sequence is TGTGCCAGCAGCCATGGACTCCTCACTGAAGCTTTCTTT. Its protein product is CASSHGLLTEAFF.

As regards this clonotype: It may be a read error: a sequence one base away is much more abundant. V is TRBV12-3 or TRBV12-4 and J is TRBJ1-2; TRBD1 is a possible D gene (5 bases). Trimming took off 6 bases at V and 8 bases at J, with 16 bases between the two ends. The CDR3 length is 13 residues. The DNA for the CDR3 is TGTGCCAGCAGCCCGAGGGGATTGGGGGGCTACACCTTC. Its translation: CASSPRGLGGYTF.

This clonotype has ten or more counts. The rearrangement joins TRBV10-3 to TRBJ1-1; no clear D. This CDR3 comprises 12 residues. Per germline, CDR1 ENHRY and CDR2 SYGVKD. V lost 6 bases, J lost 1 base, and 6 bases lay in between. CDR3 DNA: TGTGCCATCAGGGGCGGGAACACTGAAGCTTTCTTT. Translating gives CAIRGGNTEAFF.

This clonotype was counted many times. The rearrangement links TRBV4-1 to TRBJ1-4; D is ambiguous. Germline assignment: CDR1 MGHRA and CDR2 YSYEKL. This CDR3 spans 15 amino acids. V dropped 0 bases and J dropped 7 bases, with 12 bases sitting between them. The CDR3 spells CASSQDPGRSEKLFF. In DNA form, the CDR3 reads TGCGCCAGCAGCCAAGATCCGGGGAGGAGTGAAAAACTGTTTTTT.

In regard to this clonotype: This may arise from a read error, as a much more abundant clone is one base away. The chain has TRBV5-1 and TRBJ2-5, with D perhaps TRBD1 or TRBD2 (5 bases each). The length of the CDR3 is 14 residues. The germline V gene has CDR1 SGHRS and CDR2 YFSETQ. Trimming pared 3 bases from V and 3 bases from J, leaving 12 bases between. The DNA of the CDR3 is TGCGCCAGCAGCTCATCGGGACCAGAAGAGACCCAGTACTTC. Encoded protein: CASSSSGPEETQYF.

The CDR3 DNA reads TGCAGCGCCGCACAACAGGGTAAAGAGACCCAGTACTTC. Translating gives CSAAQQGKETQYF. The chain employs TRBV29-1 and TRBJ2-5, with D possibly TRBD1 on 6 matching bases. This CDR3 contains 13 residues. Germline V CDR1 and CDR2: SQVTM, ANQGSEA. V was cut by 7 bases and J by 3 bases, with 15 bases left in between.